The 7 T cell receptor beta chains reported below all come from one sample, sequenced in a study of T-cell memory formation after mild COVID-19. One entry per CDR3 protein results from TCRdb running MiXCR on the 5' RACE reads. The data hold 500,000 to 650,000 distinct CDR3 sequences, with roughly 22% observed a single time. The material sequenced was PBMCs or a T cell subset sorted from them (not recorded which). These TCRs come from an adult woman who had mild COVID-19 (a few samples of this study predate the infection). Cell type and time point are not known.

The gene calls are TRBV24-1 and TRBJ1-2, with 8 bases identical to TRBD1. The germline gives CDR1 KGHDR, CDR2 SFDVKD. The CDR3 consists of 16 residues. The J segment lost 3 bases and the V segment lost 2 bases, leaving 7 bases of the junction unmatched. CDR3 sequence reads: CATSDSSGTGYYGYTF. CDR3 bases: TGTGCCACCAGTGATTCCTCCGGGACAGGATACTATGGCTACACCTTC.

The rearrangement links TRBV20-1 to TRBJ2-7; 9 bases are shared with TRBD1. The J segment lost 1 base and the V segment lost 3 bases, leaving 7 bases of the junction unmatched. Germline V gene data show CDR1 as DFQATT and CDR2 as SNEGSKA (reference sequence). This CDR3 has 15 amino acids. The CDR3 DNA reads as TGCAGTGCTAGGCCACAGGGGGCCCCTTCCTACGAGCAGTACTTC. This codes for CSARPQGAPSYEQYF.

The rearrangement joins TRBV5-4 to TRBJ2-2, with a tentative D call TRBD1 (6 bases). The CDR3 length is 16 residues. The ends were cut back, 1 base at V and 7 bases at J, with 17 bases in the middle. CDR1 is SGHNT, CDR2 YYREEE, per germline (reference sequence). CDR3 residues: CASSLMVRWGLGELFF. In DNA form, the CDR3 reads TGTGCCAGCAGCTTGATGGTTAGATGGGGGCTCGGGGAGCTGTTTTTT.

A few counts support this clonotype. CDR3 nucleotide sequence: TGTGCCAGCATTCAGGGTCCCGGGACCTCCCGACCGGGGTATTTT. It yields the protein CASIQGPGTSRPGYF. The V and J genes are TRBV7-3 and TRBJ2-3; tentatively, D is TRBD1 or TRBD2 (5 bases each). V lost 7 bases to trimming and J lost 14 bases, with 28 bases between them. Germline V lookup: CDR1 SGHTA, CDR2 FQGTGA. The CDR3 runs to 15 residues. The full variable domain, in which reference TRBV7-3 and TRBJ2-3 provide the parts outside the CDR3, is GAGVSQTPSNKVTEKGKYVELRCDPISGHTALYWYRQSLGQGPEFLIYFQGTGAADDSGLPNDRFFAVRPEGSVSTLKIQRTERGDSAVYLCASIQGPGTSRPGYFGPGTRLTVL.

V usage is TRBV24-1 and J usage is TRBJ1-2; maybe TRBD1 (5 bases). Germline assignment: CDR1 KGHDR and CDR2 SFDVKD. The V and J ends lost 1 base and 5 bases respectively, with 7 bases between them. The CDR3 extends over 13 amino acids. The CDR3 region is CATSDFQGYGYTF. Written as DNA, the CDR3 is TGTGCCACCAGTGATTTCCAGGGTTATGGCTACACCTTC.

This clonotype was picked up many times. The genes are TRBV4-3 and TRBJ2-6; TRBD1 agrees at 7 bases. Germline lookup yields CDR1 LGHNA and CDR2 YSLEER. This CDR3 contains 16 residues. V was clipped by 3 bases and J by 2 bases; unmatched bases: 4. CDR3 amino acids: CASSHNTGAGANVLTF. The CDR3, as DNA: TGCGCCAGCAGCCATAATACAGGGGCTGGGGCCAACGTCCTGACTTTC.

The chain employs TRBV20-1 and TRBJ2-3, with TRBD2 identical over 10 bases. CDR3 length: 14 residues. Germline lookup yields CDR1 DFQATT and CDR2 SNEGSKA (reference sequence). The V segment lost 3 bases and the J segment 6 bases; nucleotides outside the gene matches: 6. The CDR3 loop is CSASSSGGADTQYF. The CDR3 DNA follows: TGCAGTGCTAGCTCCAGCGGGGGGGCGGATACGCAGTATTTT.